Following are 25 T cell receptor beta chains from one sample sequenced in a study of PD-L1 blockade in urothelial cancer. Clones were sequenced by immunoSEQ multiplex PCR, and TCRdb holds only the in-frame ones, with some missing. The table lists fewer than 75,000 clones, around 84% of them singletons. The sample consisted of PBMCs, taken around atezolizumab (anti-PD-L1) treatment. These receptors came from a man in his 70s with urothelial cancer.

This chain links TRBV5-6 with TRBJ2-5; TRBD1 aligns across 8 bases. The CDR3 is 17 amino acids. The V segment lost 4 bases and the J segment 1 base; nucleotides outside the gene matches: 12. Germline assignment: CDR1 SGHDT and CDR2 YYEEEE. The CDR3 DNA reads TGTGCCAGCAGCGTCGACAGGGGCACGAAGATCCAAGAGACCCAGTACTTC. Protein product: CASSVDRGTKIQETQYF.

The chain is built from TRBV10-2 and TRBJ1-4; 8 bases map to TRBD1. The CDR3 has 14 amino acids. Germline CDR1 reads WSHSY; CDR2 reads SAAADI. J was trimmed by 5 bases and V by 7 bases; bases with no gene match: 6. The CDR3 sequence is CASTGQGANEKLFF. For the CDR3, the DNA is TGCGCCAGCACAGGACAGGGTGCGAATGAAAAACTGTTTTTT.

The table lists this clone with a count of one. CDR3 protein: CASSVVPGAGNTIYF. In nucleotides, the CDR3 is TGTGCCAGCAGCGTAGTTCCAGGGGCAGGAAACACCATATATTTT. This chain connects TRBV9 to TRBJ1-3; tentatively, D is TRBD1 (6 bases). The germline gives CDR1 SGDLS, CDR2 YYNGEE. This CDR3 is built from 15 residues. With 0 bases removed from V and 4 bases from J, the gap between germline ends came to 11 bases.

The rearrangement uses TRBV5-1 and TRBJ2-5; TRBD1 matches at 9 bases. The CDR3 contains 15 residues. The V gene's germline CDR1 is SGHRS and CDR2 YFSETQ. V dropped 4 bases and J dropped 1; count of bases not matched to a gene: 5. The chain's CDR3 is CASSPGQGLQETQYF. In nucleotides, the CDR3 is TGCGCCAGCAGCCCGGGACAGGGACTCCAAGAGACCCAGTACTTC.

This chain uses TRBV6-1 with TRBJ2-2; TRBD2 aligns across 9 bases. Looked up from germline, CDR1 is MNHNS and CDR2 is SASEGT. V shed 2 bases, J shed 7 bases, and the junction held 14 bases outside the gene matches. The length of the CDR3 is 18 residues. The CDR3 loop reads CASSESLAGRRVGGELFF. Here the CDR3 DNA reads TGTGCCAGCAGTGAATCCCTAGCGGGAAGGCGAGTAGGCGGGGAGCTGTTTTTT.

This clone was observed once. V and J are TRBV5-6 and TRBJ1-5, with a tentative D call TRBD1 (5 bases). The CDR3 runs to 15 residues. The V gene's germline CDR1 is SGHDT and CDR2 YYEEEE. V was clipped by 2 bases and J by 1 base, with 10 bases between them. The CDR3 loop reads CASSLGAQSNQPQHF. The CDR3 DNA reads TGTGCCAGCAGCTTAGGGGCACAGAGCAATCAGCCCCAGCATTTT. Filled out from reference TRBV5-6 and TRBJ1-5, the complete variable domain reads DAGVTQSPTHLIKTRGQQVTLRCSPKSGHDTVSWYQQALGQGPQFIFQYYEEEERQRGNFPDRFSGHQFPNYSSELNVNALLLGDSALYLCASSLGAQSNQPQHFGDGTRLSIL.

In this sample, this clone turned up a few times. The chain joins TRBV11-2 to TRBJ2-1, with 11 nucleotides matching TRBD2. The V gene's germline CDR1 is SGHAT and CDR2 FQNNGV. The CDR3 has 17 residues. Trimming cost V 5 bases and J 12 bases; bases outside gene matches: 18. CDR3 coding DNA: TGTGCCAGCAGCCCCAGGCCACTAGCGGGAGACGTACATGGGCAGTTCTTC. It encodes CASSPRPLAGDVHGQFF. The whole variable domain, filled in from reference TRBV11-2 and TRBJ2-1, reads EAGVAQSPRYKIIEKRQSVAFWCNPISGHATLYWYQQILGQGPKLLIQFQNNGVVDDSQLPKDRFSAERLKGVDSTLKIQPAKLEDSAVYLCASSPRPLAGDVHGQFFGPGTRLTVL.

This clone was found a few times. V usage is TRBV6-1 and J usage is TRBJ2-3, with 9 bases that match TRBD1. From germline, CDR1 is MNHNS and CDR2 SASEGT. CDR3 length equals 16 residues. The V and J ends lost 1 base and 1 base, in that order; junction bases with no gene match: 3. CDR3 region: CASSEGQGGGTDTQYF. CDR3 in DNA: TGTGCCAGCAGTGAAGGACAGGGGGGCGGCACAGATACGCAGTATTTT.

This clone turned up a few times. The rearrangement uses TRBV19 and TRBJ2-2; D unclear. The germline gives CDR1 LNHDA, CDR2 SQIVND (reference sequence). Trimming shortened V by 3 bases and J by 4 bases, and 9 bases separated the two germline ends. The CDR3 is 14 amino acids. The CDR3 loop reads CASSILPGTGELFF. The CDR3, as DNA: TGTGCCAGTAGTATCCTCCCGGGCACCGGGGAGCTGTTTTTT.

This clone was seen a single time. DNA of the CDR3: TGCGCCAGCAGCTTGTTTGGGAGGGAACCCGGGGAGCTGTTTTTT. As protein: CASSLFGREPGELFF. The chain links TRBV5-1 to TRBJ2-2; TRBD2 agrees at 7 bases. The V segment lost 1 base and the J segment 6 bases; nucleotides outside the gene matches: 6. The CDR3 contains 15 residues. Germline V lookup: CDR1 SGHRS, CDR2 YFSETQ.

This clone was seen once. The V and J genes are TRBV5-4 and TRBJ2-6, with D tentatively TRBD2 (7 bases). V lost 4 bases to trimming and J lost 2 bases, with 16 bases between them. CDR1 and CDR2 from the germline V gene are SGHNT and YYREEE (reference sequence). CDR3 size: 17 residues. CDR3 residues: CASSPEGGAAGANVLTF. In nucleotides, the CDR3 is TGTGCCAGCAGCCCAGAGGGGGGGGCGGCTGGGGCCAACGTCCTGACTTTC.

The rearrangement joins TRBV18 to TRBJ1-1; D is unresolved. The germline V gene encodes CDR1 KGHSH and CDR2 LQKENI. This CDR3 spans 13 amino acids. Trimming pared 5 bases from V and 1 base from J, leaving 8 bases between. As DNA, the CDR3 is TGTGCCAGCTCAACCCCCGGGAACACTGAAGCTTTCTTT. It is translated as CASSTPGNTEAFF.

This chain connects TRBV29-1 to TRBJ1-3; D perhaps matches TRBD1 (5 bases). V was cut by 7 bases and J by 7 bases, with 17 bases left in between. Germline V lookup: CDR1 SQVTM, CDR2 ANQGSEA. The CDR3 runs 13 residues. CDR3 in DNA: TGCAGCGCCGGTGGGGGTGGAGGGAACACCATATATTTT. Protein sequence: CSAGGGGGNTIYF.

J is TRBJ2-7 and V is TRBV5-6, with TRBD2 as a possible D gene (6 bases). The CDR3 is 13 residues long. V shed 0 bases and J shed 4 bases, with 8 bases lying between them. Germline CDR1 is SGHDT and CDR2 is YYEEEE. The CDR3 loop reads CASSLAGRYEQYF. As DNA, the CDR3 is TGTGCCAGCAGCTTGGCGGGGAGGTACGAGCAGTACTTC.

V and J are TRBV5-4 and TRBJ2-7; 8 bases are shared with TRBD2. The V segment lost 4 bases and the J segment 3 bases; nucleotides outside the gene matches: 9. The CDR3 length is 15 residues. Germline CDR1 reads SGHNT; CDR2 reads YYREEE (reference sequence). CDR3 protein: CASSPGGIRGYEQYF. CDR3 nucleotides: TGTGCCAGCAGCCCGGGAGGGATCCGTGGCTACGAGCAGTACTTC. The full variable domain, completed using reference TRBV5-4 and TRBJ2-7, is ETGVTQSPTHLIKTRGQQVTLRCSSQSGHNTVSWYQQALGQGPQFIFQYYREEENGRGNFPPRFSGLQFPNYSSELNVNALELDDSALYLCASSPGGIRGYEQYFGPGTRLTVT.

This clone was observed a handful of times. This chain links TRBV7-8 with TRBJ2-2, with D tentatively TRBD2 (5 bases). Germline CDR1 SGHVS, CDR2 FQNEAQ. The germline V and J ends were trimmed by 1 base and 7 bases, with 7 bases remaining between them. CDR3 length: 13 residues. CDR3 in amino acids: CASSLEEVGELFF. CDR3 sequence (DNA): TGTGCCAGCAGCTTAGAGGAGGTCGGGGAGCTGTTTTTT. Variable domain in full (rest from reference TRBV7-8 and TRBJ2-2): GAGVSQSPRYKVAKRGQDVALRCDPISGHVSLFWYQQALGQGPEFLTYFQNEAQLDKSGLPSDRFFAERPEGSVSTLKIQRTQQEDSAVYLCASSLEEVGELFFGEGSRLTVL.

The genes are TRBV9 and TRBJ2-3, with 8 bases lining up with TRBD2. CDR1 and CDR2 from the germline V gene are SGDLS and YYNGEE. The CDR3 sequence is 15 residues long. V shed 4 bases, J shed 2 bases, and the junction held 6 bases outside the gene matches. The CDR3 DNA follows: TGTGCCAGCAGCCCCCGGGGGGGTCACACAGATACGCAGTATTTT. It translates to CASSPRGGHTDTQYF. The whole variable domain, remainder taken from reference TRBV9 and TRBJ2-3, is DSGVTQTPKHLITATGQRVTLRCSPRSGDLSVYWYQQSLDQGLQFLIQYYNGEERAKGNILERFSAQQFPDLHSELNLSSLELGDSALYFCASSPRGGHTDTQYFGPGTRLTVL.

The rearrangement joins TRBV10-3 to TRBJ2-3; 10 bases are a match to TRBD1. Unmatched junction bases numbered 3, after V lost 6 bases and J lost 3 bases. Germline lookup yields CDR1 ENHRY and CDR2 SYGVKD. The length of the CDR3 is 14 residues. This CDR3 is CAIRPGQGTDTQYF. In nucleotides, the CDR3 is TGTGCCATCAGACCGGGACAGGGGACAGATACGCAGTATTTT.

CDR3 loop: CASSLGTSDEQYF. The CDR3, as DNA: TGCGCCAGCAGCTTGGGCACATCTGACGAGCAGTACTTC. The gene calls are TRBV5-1 and TRBJ2-7, with no clear D. With 0 bases removed from V and 5 bases from J, the gap between germline ends came to 9 bases. Germline lookup yields CDR1 SGHRS and CDR2 YFSETQ. This CDR3 is built from 13 residues. The whole variable domain, remainder taken from reference TRBV5-1 and TRBJ2-7, is KAGVTQTPRYLIKTRGQQVTLSCSPISGHRSVSWYQQTPGQGLQFLFEYFSETQRNKGNFPGRFSGRQFSNSRSEMNVSTLELGDSALYLCASSLGTSDEQYFGPGTRLTVT.

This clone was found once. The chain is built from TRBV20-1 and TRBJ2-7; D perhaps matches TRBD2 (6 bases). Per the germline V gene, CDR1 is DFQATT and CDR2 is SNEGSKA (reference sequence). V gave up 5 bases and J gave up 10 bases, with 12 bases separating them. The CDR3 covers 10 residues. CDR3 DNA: TGCAGTGCTCGGGAGTTTATCCAGTACTTC. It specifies CSAREFIQYF.

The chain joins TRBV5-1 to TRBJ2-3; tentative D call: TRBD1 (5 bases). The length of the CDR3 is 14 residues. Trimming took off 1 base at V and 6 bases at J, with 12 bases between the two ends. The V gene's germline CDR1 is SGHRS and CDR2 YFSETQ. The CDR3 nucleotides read TGCGCCAGCAGCTTGTCCCAGGGTGGGGATACGCAGTATTTT. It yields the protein CASSLSQGGDTQYF.

CDR3 nucleotide sequence: TGTGCCAGCAGCTCCAGCCAGGGCCCGGAGACCCAGTACTTC. Residues: CASSSSQGPETQYF. The rearrangement uses TRBV7-8 and TRBJ2-5; weak D call: TRBD1 (5 bases). V lost 4 bases and J lost 5, with 14 bases in between. This CDR3 is 14 amino acids long. Germline CDR1 SGHVS, CDR2 FQNEAQ.

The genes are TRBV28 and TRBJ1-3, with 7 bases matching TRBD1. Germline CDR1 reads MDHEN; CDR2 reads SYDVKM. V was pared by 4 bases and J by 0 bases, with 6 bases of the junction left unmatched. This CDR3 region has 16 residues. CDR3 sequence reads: CASSSPYRGSGNTIYF. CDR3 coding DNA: TGTGCCAGCAGTTCGCCTTACAGGGGCTCTGGAAACACCATATATTTT.

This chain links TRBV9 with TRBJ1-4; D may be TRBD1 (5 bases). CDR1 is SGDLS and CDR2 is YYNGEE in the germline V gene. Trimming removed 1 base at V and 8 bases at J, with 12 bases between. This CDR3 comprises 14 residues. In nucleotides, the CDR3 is TGTGCCAGCAGCGTATCTCAGGGAGGCGAAAAACTGTTTTTT. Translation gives CASSVSQGGEKLFF.

This CDR3 reads CASSQQGLGNQPQHF. In DNA form, the CDR3 reads TGTGCCAGCAGTCAACAGGGTTTGGGCAATCAGCCCCAGCATTTT. This chain uses TRBV27 with TRBJ1-5; D may be TRBD1 (6 bases). Germline loops: CDR1 MNHEY, CDR2 SMNVEV (reference sequence). The CDR3 totals 15 residues. The V and J ends lost 5 bases and 2 bases respectively, with 13 bases between them.